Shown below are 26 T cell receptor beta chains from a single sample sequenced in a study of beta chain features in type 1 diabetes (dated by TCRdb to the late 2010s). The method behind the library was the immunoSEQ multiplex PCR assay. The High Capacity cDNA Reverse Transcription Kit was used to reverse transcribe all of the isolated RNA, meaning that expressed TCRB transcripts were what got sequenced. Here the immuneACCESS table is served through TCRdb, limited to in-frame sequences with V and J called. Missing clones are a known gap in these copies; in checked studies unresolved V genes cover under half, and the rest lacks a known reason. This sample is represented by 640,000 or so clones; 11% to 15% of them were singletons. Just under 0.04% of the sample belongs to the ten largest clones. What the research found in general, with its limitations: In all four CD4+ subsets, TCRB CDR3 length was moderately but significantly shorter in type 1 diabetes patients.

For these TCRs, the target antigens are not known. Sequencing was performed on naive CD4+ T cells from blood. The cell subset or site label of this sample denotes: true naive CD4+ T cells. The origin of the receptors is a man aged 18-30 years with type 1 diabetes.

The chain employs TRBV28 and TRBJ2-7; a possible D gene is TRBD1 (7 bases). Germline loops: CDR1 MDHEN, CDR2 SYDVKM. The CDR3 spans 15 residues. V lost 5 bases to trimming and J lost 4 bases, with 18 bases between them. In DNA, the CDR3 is TGTGCCAGCAGTCTTGGAGGGGGCAGGGGTTACGAGCAGTACTTC. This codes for CASSLGGGRGYEQYF.

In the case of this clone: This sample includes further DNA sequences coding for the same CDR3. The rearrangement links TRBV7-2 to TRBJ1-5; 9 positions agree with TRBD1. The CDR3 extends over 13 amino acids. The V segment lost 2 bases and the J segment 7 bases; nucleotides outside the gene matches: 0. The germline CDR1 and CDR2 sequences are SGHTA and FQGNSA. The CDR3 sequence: CASSLTGGQPQHF. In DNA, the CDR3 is TGTGCCAGCAGCTTAACAGGGGGCCAGCCCCAGCATTTT.

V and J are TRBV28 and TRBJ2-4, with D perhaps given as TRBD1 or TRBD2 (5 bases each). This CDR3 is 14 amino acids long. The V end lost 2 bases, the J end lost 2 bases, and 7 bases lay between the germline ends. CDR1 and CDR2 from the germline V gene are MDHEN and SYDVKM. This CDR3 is CASSLEGSKNIQYF. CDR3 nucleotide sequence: TGTGCCAGCAGTTTAGAGGGGTCCAAAAACATTCAGTACTTC. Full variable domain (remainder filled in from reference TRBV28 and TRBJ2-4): DVKVTQSSRYLVKRTGEKVFLECVQDMDHENMFWYRQDPGLGLRLIYFSYDVKMKEKGDIPEGYSVSREKKERFSLILESASTNQTSMYLCASSLEGSKNIQYFGAGTRLSVL.

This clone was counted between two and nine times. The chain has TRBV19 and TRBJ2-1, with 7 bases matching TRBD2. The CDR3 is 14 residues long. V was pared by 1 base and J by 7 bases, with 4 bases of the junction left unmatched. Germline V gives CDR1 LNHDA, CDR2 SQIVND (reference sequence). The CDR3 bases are TGTGCCAGTAGTATAGCGGGAGGTAGGAATGAGCAGTTCTTC. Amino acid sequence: CASSIAGGRNEQFF. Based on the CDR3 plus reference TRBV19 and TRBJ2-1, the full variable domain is DGGITQSPKYLFRKEGQNVTLSCEQNLNHDAMYWYRQDPGQGLRLIYYSQIVNDFQKGDIAEGYSVSREKKESFPLTVTSAQKNPTAFYLCASSIAGGRNEQFFGPGTRLTVL.

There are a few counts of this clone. In DNA form, the CDR3 reads TGTGCCAGCAGCTTGGGGACTAACGAGCAGTACTTC. Its protein is CASSLGTNEQYF. The chain recombines TRBV5-4 with TRBJ2-7, with D perhaps TRBD2 (6 bases). The CDR3 is 12 residues long. Germline-derived CDR1 and CDR2 are SGHNT and YYREEE (reference sequence). V was trimmed by 0 bases and J by 5 bases, leaving 6 bases between them.

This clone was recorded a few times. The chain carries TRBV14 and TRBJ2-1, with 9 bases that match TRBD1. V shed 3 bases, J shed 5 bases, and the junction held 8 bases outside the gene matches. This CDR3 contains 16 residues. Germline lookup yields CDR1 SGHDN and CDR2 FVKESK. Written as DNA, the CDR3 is TGTGCCAGCAGCCATTTATGGGACAGGGAAAACAATGAGCAGTTCTTC. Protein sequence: CASSHLWDRENNEQFF.

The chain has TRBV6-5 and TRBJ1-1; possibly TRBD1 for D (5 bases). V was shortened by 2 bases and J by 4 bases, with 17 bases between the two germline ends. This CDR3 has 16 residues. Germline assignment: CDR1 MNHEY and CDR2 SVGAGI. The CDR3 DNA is TGTGCCAGCAGTTACAGTAGTCAGGGCCGGGGCACTGAAGCTTTCTTT. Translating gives CASSYSSQGRGTEAFF.

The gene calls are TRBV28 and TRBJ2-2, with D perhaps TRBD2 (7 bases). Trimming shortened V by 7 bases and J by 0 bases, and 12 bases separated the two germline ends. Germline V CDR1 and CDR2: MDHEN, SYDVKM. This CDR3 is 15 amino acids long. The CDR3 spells CASTVGGANTGELFF. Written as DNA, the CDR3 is TGTGCCAGCACCGTAGGGGGGGCGAACACCGGGGAGCTGTTTTTT.

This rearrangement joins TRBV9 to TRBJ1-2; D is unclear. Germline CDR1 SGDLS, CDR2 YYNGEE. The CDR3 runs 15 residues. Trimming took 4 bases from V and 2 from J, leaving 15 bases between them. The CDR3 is CASSPSFGWNYGYTF. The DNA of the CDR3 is TGTGCCAGCAGCCCCTCCTTCGGGTGGAACTATGGCTACACCTTC. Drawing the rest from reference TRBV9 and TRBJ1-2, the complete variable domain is DSGVTQTPKHLITATGQRVTLRCSPRSGDLSVYWYQQSLDQGLQFLIQYYNGEERAKGNILERFSAQQFPDLHSELNLSSLELGDSALYFCASSPSFGWNYGYTFGSGTRLTVV.

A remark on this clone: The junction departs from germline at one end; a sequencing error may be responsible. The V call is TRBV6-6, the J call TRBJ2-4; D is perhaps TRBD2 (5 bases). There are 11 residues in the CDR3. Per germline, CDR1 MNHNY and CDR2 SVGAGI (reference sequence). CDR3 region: CASSYRGGSQF. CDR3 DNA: TGTGCCAGCAGTTACCGAGGAGGCAGTCAGTTC.

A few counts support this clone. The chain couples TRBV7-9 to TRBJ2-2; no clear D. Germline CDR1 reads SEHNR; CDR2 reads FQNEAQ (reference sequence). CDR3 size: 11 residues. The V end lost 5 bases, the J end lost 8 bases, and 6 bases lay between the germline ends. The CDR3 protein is CASSPAGELFF. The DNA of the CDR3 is TGTGCCAGCAGCCCTGCGGGGGAGCTGTTTTTT.

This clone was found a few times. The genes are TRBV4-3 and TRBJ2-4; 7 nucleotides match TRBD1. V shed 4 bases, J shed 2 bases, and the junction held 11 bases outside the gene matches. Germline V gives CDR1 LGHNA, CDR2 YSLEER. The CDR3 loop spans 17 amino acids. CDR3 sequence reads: CASSRNRGSSSKNIQYF. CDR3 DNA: TGCGCCAGCAGCCGAAACAGGGGTAGTTCGTCCAAAAACATTCAGTACTTC.

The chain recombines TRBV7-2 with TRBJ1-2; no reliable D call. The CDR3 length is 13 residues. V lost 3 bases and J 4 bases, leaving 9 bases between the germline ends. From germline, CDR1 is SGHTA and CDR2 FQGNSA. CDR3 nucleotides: TGTGCCAGCAGCTTTAAAGGTTCCTATGGCTACACCTTC. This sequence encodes CASSFKGSYGYTF.

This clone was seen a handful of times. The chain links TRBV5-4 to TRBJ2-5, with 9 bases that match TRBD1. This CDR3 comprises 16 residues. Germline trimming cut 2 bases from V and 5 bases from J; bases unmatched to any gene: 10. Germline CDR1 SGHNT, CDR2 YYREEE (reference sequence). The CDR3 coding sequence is TGTGCCAGCAGCTTCCCTTTAGGACAGGGGAAGGAGACCCAGTACTTC. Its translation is CASSFPLGQGKETQYF.

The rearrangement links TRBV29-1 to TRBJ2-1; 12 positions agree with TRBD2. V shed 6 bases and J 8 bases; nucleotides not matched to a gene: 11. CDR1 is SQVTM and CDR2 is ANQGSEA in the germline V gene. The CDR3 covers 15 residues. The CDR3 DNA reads TGCAGCGTCCCTAGACTAGCGGGAGTTCCTGATGAGCAGTTCTTC. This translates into CSVPRLAGVPDEQFF.

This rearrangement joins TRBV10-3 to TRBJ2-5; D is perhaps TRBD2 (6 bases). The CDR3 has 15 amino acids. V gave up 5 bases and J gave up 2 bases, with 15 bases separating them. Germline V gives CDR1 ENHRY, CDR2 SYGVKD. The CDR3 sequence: CAISPYSGIQETQYF. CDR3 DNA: TGTGCCATCAGTCCTTATAGCGGTATACAAGAGACCCAGTACTTC.

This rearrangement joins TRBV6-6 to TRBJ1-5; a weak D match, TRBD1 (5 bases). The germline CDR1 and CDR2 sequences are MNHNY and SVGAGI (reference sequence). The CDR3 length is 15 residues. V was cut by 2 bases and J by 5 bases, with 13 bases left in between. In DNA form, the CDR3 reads TGTGCCAGCAGTTACGGGGACCAGGGAGATCAGCCCCAGCATTTT. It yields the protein CASSYGDQGDQPQHF.

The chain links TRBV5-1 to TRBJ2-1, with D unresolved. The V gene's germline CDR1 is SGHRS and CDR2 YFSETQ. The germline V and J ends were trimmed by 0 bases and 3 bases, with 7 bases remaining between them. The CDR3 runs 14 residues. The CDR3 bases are TGCGCCAGCAGCTTGGATACCTTCTACAATGAGCAGTTCTTC. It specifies CASSLDTFYNEQFF.

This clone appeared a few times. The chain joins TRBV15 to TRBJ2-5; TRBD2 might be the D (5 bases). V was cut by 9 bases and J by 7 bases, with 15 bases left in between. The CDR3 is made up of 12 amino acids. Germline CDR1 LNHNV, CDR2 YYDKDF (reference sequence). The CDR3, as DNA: TGTGCCACTCAGAGAGACCGGGGGACCCAGTACTTC. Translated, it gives CATQRDRGTQYF.

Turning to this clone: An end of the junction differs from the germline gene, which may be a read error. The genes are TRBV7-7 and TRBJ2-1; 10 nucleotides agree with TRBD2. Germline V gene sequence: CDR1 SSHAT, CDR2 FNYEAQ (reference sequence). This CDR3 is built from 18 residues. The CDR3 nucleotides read TGTGCTAGCAGCTTCGGGCTAGCGGGAGTGGGCTCCTACAATGAGCAGTTCTTC. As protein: CASSFGLAGVGSYNEQFF.

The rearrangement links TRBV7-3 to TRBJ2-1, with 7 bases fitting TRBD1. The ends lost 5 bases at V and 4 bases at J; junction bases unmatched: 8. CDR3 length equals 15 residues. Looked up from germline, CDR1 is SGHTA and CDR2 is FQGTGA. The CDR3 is CASSPGQDYYNEQFF. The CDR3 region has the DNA TGTGCCAGCAGCCCTGGACAGGATTATTACAATGAGCAGTTCTTC.

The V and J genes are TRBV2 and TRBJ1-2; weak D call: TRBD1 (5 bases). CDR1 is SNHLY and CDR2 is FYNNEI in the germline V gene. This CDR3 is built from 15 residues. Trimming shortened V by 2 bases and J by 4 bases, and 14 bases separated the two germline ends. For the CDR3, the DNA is TGTGCCAGCAGTGAATCTCGGGGAAGGGGCTATGGCTACACCTTC. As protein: CASSESRGRGYGYTF.

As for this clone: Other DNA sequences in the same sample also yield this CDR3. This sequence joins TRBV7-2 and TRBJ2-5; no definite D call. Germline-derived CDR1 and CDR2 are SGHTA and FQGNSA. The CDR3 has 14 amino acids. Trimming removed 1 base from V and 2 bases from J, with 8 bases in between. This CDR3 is CASSLVGSQETQYF. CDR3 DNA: TGTGCCAGCAGCTTAGTCGGCAGTCAAGAGACCCAGTACTTC.

The CDR3 loop reads CASREGVGYTF. The CDR3 coding sequence is TGTGCCAGCAGGGAGGGGGTCGGCTACACCTTC. The V and J genes are TRBV2 and TRBJ1-2; maybe TRBD1 (6 bases). V was pared by 6 bases and J by 8 bases, with 10 bases between. This CDR3 is 11 amino acids long. Germline V CDR1 and CDR2: SNHLY, FYNNEI. The full variable domain, its missing parts supplied by reference TRBV2 and TRBJ1-2, is EPEVTQTPSHQVTQMGQEVILRCVPISNHLYFYWYRQILGQKVEFLVSFYNNEISEKSEIFDDQFSVERPDGSNFTLKIRSTKLEDSAMYFCASREGVGYTFGSGTRLTVV.

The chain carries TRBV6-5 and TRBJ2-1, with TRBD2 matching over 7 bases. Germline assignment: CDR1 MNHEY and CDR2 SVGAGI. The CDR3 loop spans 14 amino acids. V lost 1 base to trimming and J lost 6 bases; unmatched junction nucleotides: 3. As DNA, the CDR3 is TGTGCCAGCAGTTACTTTCGGACTAGCAATGAGCAGTTCTTC. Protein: CASSYFRTSNEQFF.

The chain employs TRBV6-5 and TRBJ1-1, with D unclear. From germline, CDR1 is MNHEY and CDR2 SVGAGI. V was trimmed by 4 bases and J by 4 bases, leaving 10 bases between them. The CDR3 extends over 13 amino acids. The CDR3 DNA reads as TGTGCCAGCAGTTTCCAACGGGGCACTGAAGCTTTCTTT. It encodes CASSFQRGTEAFF.